A single sample is the source of the 16 T cell receptor beta chains below, sequenced in a study of shared clonotypes between healthy human individuals. Selected positively for CCR7 and CD45RO-negative, naive CD8 cells excluded terminally differentiated effector memory CD45RA+ cells. Here immunoSEQ multiplex PCR was the method, and the copy in TCRdb shows in-frame clones only, minus some. The data contain about 2.2 million clones, about 94% of them singletons. Sequenced sample: naive CD8+ T cells from PBMCs. These receptors came from a man aged 18 to 29 in good health. Some clones in this sample may be carry-over from other donors' samples.

CDR3 nucleotides: TGTGCCAGCAGTCCTATGACAGGGGGAACTGAAGCTTTCTTT. It yields the protein CASSPMTGGTEAFF. The chain carries TRBV27 and TRBJ1-1; 9 bases agree with TRBD1. The CDR3 covers 14 residues. CDR1 and CDR2 (germline): MNHEY, SMNVEV (reference sequence). V shed 5 bases, J shed 5 bases, and the junction held 6 bases outside the gene matches.

The chain has TRBV27 and TRBJ2-1, with a weak D call TRBD2 (6 bases). Trimming took 5 bases from V and 9 from J, leaving 14 bases between them. The CDR3 totals 13 residues. CDR1 is MNHEY and CDR2 is SMNVEV in the germline V gene (reference sequence). The CDR3 region has the DNA TGTGCCAGCAGTCCCCTTGGGGGGTTTGAGCAGTTCTTC. Protein: CASSPLGGFEQFF.

This clone appeared a few times. Other DNA sequences within the sample encode an identical CDR3. The chain employs TRBV27 and TRBJ1-5; D call uncertain. The CDR3 is 11 amino acids. The germline CDR1 and CDR2 sequences are MNHEY and SMNVEV (reference sequence). The V and J ends lost 3 bases and 7 bases respectively, with 4 bases between them. CDR3 protein: CASSFNQPQHF. Here the CDR3 DNA reads TGTGCCAGCAGTTTTAACCAGCCCCAGCATTTT.

The chain recombines TRBV7-8 with TRBJ2-6; no clear D gene. The V end lost 1 base, the J end lost 4 bases, and 8 bases lay between the germline ends. The CDR3 has 15 residues. Germline V CDR1 and CDR2: SGHVS, FQNEAQ. The CDR3 reads CASSLGVAGANVLTF. CDR3 nucleotide sequence: TGTGCCAGCAGCTTAGGCGTGGCAGGGGCCAACGTCCTGACTTTC.

This clone was counted once. The gene calls are TRBV27 and TRBJ2-7; 7 bases match TRBD1. J was trimmed by 2 bases and V by 5 bases; bases with no gene match: 6. Germline values: CDR1 MNHEY, CDR2 SMNVEV (reference sequence). The CDR3 is 14 amino acids. The CDR3 reads CASSRGQLTYEQYF. The CDR3 DNA reads as TGTGCCAGCAGTAGGGGACAGCTTACCTACGAGCAGTACTTC.

Only one count was recorded for this clone. The V gene is TRBV27, the J gene TRBJ1-4; 7 bases align to TRBD1. With V trimmed by 5 bases and J by 3 bases, 12 bases remained unmatched. Germline lookup yields CDR1 MNHEY and CDR2 SMNVEV (reference sequence). The CDR3 covers 17 residues. The CDR3 loop is CASSPQGVLGPNEKLFF. Here the CDR3 DNA reads TGTGCCAGCAGTCCGCAGGGGGTCCTTGGACCTAATGAAAAACTGTTTTTT.

V gene TRBV4-1 combines with J gene TRBJ1-5, with TRBD1 as a possible D gene (5 bases). V was pared by 4 bases and J by 4 bases, with 14 bases between. This CDR3 region has 15 residues. CDR1 is MGHRA, CDR2 YSYEKL, per germline. The CDR3 loop is CASSPRLGANQPQHF. CDR3 DNA: TGCGCCAGCAGCCCCCGTTTAGGGGCTAATCAGCCCCAGCATTTT.

The CDR3 DNA reads as TGTGCCAGCAGTTCCCATCTAGCGGGAGATACGCAGTATTTT. As protein: CASSSHLAGDTQYF. This chain joins TRBV6-5 and TRBJ2-3; 8 bases line up with TRBD2. V dropped 4 bases and J dropped 5; count of bases not matched to a gene: 5. This CDR3 contains 14 residues. Germline V gives CDR1 MNHEY, CDR2 SVGAGI.

The V call is TRBV13, the J call TRBJ1-2; 8 positions agree with TRBD1. Germline V gene sequence: CDR1 PRHDT, CDR2 FYEKMQ (reference sequence). Trimming removed 0 bases from V and 2 bases from J; junction bases left unmatched: 2. The CDR3 length is 15 residues. Here the CDR3 DNA reads TGTGCCAGCAGCTTAGGCGACAGGGGAAACTATGGCTACACCTTC. Its translation is CASSLGDRGNYGYTF.

The chain uses TRBV28 and TRBJ1-2; possibly TRBD1 for D (6 bases). Germline loops: CDR1 MDHEN, CDR2 SYDVKM. V was pared by 3 bases and J by 8 bases, with 22 bases between. CDR3 length equals 16 residues. The CDR3, as DNA: TGTGCCAGCAGTTTTCGGTCCGGACAGAGGTCCGGGGGCTACACCTTC. Protein sequence: CASSFRSGQRSGGYTF.

This sequence joins TRBV10-3 and TRBJ1-2; D ambiguous. Trimming pared 2 bases from V and 7 bases from J, leaving 5 bases between. The CDR3 is made up of 11 amino acids. Germline V lookup: CDR1 ENHRY, CDR2 SYGVKD. In DNA form, the CDR3 reads TGTGCCATCAGTGAGGGTGGTGGCTACACCTTC. Residues: CAISEGGGYTF.

This clone was detected only once. The CDR3: CASSLGPQGGQPQHF. In DNA, the CDR3 is TGTGCCAGCAGTTTAGGCCCCCAGGGGGGTCAGCCCCAGCATTTT. V usage is TRBV28 and J usage is TRBJ1-5; TRBD1 matches at 7 bases. Germline trimming cut 2 bases from V and 6 bases from J; bases unmatched to any gene: 7. The V gene's germline CDR1 is MDHEN and CDR2 SYDVKM. The CDR3 extends over 15 amino acids. The complete variable domain, with remaining parts taken from reference TRBV28 and TRBJ1-5, reads DVKVTQSSRYLVKRTGEKVFLECVQDMDHENMFWYRQDPGLGLRLIYFSYDVKMKEKGDIPEGYSVSREKKERFSLILESASTNQTSMYLCASSLGPQGGQPQHFGDGTRLSIL.

The V call is TRBV29-1, the J call TRBJ2-7; tentatively, D is TRBD1 (5 bases). V lost 7 bases and J 0 bases, leaving 10 bases between the germline ends. Germline V gene lookup returns CDR1 SQVTM and CDR2 ANQGSEA. The CDR3 contains 12 residues. The CDR3 DNA sequence: TGCAGCGGGCGGACAAACTCCTACGAGCAGTACTTC. It is translated as CSGRTNSYEQYF.

This clone was counted a few times. J is TRBJ1-5 and V is TRBV4-2, with D possibly TRBD1 on 5 matching bases. There are 15 residues in the CDR3. Trimming cost V 3 bases and J 7 bases, with 16 bases left between them. Germline V lookup: CDR1 LGHNA, CDR2 YNFKEQ. DNA of the CDR3: TGTGCCAGCAGCCAGCCCGGGGGTCGGGGACAGCCCCAGCATTTT. Encoded protein: CASSQPGGRGQPQHF.

CDR3 bases: TGTGCCAGCAGTGAGGGACCCCGAATCTACGAGCAGTACTTC. This sequence encodes CASSEGPRIYEQYF. The chain combines TRBV6-1 with TRBJ2-7; D tentatively fits TRBD1 or TRBD2 (5 bases each). From germline, CDR1 is MNHNS and CDR2 SASEGT. Trimming removed 3 bases from V and 3 bases from J, with 12 bases in between. This CDR3 region has 14 residues.

In this sample, this clone turned up a few times. A much larger clone lies a single base off, so this may be a read error. This sequence joins TRBV7-9 and TRBJ1-1; D gene uncertain. This CDR3 has 12 amino acids. CDR1 is SEHNR and CDR2 is FQNEAQ in the germline V gene (reference sequence). CDR3 sequence reads: CASSLGNAEAFF. The DNA for the CDR3 is TGTGCCAGCAGCTTAGGGAACGCTGAAGCTTTCTTT.